This TCR beta chain comes out of a study of T cell responses to AZD1222 COVID-19 vaccine. The wider study: Samples with a second dose at about 4 or about 12 weeks were pooled together.

Sequencing was performed with immunoSEQ multiplex PCR; in TCRdb, only in-frame clones are kept and a portion is missing. The data contain around 94,000 clones, roughly 90% of them singletons. Overall study results and limits: There were mostly white British donors and more females than males, and clonal diversity was possibly underestimated.

Comment on this clone: The antigen remains undetermined.

CDR1 KGHSH and CDR2 LQKENI come from the germline V gene. Between the trimmed V and J ends, which lost 2 bases and 7 bases, there was a span of 12 bases. CDR3 size: 15 residues. The chain uses TRBV18 and TRBJ1-6; the D gene is possibly TRBD1 (5 bases). This clonotype was obtained from an adult in good health. Sequencing used peripheral blood, obtained on day 0 of AZD1222 vaccination. The CDR3 nucleotides are TGTGCCAGCTCACCAGAGGCCTCAGGGAATTCACCCCTCCACTTT. As protein: CASSPEASGNSPLHF. The variable domain in full, with the rest retrieved from reference TRBV18 and TRBJ1-6, is NAGVMQNPRHLVRRRGQEARLRCSPMKGHSHVYWYRQLPEEGLKFMVYLQKENIIDESGMPKERFSAEFPKEGPSILRIQQVVRGDSAAYFCASSPEASGNSPLHFGNGTRLTVT.